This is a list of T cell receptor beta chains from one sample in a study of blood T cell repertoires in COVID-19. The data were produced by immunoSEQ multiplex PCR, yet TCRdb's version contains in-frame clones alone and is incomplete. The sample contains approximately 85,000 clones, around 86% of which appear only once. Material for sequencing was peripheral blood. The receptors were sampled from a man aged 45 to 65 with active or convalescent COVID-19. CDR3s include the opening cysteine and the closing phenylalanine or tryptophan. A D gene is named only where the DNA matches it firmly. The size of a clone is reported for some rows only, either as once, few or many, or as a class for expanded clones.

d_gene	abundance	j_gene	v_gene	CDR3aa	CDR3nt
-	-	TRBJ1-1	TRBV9	CASSVGMGLMNTEAFF	TGTGCCAGCAGCGTAGGGATGGGACTGATGAACACTGAAGCTTTCTTT
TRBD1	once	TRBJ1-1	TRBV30	CACLVRQGIPEAFF	TGTGCCTGTTTGGTCAGACAGGGGATCCCTGAAGCTTTCTTT
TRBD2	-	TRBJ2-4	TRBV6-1	CASSELAGGIAKNIQYF	TGTGCCAGCAGTGAACTAGCGGGCGGGATAGCCAAAAACATTCAGTACTTC
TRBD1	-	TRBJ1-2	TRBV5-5	CASSLAGQSRSGYTF	TGTGCCAGCAGCTTGGCGGGACAGAGTCGGTCGGGCTACACCTTC
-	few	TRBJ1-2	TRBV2	CASIMGRNYGYTF	TGTGCCAGCATTATGGGCCGAAACTATGGCTACACCTTC
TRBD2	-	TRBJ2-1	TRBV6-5	CASSYGTSAEQFF	TGTGCCAGCAGTTACGGGACTAGCGCAGAGCAGTTCTTC
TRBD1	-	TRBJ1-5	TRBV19	CASSLTGEAGNQPQHF	TGTGCCAGTAGCCTAACAGGGGAGGCGGGCAATCAGCCCCAGCATTTT
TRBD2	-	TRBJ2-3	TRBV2	CASSEGSGRMTGTQYF	TGTGCCAGCAGTGAAGGTAGCGGGAGGATGACGGGCACGCAGTATTTT
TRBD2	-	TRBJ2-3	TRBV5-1	CASSLGLAGQRCF	TGCGCCAGCAGCTTGGGACTAGCGGGACAAAGGTGTTTT
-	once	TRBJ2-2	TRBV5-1	CASSLEEAGTGELFF	TGCGCCAGCAGCTTGGAGGAGGCGGGCACCGGGGAGCTGTTTTTT
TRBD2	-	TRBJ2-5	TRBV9	CASSDEREVGTQYF	TGTGCCAGCAGCGATGAGCGGGAGGTCGGGACCCAGTACTTC
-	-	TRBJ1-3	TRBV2	CASSERRNSGNTIYF	TGTGCCAGCAGTGAACGGCGGAACTCTGGAAACACCATATATTTT
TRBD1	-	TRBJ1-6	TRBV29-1	CSVEDGRGRGSSYNSPLHF	TGCAGCGTTGAAGATGGTAGGGGCAGGGGGAGCTCCTATAATTCACCCCTCCACTTT
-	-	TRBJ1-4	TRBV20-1	CSASSGQFEREKLFF	TGCAGTGCTAGTTCCGGACAGTTTGAGCGCGAAAAACTGTTTTTT
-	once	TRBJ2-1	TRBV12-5	CASGSPGDNEQFF	TGTGCTAGTGGTTCACCGGGGGACAATGAGCAGTTCTTC
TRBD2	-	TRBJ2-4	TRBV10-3	CAISDPSASGGGSIQYF	TGTGCCATCAGTGATCCCTCGGCTAGCGGGGGGGGAAGCATTCAGTACTTC
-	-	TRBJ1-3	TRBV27	CASSLPDRINSGNTIYF	TGTGCCAGCAGTCTCCCTGACAGGATCAACTCTGGAAACACCATATATTTT